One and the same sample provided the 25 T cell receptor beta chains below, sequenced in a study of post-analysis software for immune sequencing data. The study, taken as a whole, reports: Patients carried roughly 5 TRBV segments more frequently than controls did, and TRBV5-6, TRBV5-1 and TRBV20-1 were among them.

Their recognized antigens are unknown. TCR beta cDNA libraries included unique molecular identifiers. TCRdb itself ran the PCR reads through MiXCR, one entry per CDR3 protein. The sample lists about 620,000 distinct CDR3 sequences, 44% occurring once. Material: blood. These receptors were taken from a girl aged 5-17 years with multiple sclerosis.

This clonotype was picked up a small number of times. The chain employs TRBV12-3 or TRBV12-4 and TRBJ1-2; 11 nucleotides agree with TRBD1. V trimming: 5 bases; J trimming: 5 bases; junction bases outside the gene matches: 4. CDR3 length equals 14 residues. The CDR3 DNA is TGTGCCAGCAGTGGGGACAGGGGGTTTTATGGCTACACCTTC. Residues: CASSGDRGFYGYTF.

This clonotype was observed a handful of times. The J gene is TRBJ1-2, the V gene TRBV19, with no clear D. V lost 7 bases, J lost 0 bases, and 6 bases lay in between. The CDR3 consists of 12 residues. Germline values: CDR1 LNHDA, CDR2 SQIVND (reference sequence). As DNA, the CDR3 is TGTGCCAGTAACAGCGCTAACTATGGCTACACCTTC. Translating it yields CASNSANYGYTF. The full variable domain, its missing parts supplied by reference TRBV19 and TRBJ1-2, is DGGITQSPKYLFRKEGQNVTLSCEQNLNHDAMYWYRQDPGQGLRLIYYSQIVNDFQKGDIAEGYSVSREKKESFPLTVTSAQKNPTAFYLCASNSANYGYTFGSGTRLTVV.

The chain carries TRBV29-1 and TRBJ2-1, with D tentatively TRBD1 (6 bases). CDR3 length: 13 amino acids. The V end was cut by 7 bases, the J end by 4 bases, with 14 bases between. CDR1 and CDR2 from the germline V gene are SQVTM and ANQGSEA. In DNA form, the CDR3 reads TGCAGCGCGAGACAGGTCCTTTACAATGAGCAGTTCTTC. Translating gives CSARQVLYNEQFF.

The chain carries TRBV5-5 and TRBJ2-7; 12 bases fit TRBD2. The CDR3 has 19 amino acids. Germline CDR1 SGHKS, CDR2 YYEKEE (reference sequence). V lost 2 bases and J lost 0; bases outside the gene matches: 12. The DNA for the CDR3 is TGTGCCAGCAGCTTCTTTGTAGCTAGCGGGAGGGGTAGCTCCTACGAGCAGTACTTC. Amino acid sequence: CASSFFVASGRGSSYEQYF.

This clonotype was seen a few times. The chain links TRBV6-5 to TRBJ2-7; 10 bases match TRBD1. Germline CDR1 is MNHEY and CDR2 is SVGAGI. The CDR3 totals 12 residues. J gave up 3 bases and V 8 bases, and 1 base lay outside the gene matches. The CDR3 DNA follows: TGTGCCAGCGGGACAGGGGACTACGAGCAGTACTTC. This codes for CASGTGDYEQYF.

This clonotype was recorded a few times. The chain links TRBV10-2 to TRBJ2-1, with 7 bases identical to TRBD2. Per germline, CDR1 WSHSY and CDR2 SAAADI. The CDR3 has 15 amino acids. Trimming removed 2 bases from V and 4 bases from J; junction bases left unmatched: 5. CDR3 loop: CASSEPLAAYNEQFF. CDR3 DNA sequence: TGCGCCAGCAGTGAGCCCCTAGCGGCATACAATGAGCAGTTCTTC.

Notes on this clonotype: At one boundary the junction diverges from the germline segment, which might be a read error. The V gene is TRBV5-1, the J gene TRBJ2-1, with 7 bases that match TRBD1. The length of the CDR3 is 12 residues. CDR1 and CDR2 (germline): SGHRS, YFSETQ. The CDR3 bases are TGTGCCAGCAGCCGAGACAGGGATGAGCAGTTCTTC. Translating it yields CASSRDRDEQFF.

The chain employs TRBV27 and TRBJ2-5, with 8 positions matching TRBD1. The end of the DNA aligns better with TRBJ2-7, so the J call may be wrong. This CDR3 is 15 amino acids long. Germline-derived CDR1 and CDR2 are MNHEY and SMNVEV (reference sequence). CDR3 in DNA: TGTGCCAGCAGTTCGCCTTCCCAGGGGGCAGGCGAGCAGTACTTC. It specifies CASSSPSQGAGEQYF.

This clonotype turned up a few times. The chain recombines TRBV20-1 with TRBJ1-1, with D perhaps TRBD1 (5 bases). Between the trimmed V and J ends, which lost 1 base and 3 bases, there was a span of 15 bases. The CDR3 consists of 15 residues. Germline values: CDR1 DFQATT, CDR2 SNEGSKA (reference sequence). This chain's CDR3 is CSARVPRRVYTEAFF. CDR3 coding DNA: TGCAGTGCTAGAGTCCCCCGCAGGGTGTACACTGAAGCTTTCTTT.

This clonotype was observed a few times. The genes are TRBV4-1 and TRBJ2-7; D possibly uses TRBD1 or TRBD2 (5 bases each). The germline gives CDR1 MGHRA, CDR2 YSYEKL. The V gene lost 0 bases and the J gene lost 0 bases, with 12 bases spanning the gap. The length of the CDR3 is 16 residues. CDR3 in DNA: TGCGCCAGCAGCCAAGATAGAGGGGAAAGCTCCTACGAGCAGTACTTC. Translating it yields CASSQDRGESSYEQYF.

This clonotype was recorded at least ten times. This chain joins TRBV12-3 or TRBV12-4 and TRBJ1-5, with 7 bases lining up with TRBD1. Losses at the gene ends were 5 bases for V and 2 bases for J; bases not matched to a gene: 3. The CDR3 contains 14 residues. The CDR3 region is CASSPGQGNQPQHF. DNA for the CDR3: TGTGCCAGCAGTCCTGGACAGGGCAATCAGCCCCAGCATTTT.

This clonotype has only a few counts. The CDR3 region has the DNA TGTGCCAGCAGCATCAGGACAGGGGGCGGAATAGGCATTCAGTACTTC. Translated, it gives CASSIRTGGGIGIQYF. This chain connects TRBV12-3 or TRBV12-4 to TRBJ2-4, with TRBD1 identical over 11 bases. The V gene end was trimmed by 6 bases and the J gene end by 9 bases; junction bases not matched to a gene: 13. The CDR3 has 16 amino acids.

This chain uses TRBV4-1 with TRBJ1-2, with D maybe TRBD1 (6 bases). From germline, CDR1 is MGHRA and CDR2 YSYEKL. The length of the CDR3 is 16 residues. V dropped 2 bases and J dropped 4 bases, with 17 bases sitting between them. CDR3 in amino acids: CASSQTVSGTSYGYTF. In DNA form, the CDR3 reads TGCGCCAGCAGCCAAACCGTCTCCGGGACAAGCTATGGCTACACCTTC.

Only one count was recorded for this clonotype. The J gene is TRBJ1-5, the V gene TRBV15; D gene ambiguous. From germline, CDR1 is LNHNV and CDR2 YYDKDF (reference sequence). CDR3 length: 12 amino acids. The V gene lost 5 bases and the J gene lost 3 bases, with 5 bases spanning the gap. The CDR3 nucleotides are TGTGCCACCAGCGGATTCAATCAGCCCCAGCATTTT. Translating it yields CATSGFNQPQHF.

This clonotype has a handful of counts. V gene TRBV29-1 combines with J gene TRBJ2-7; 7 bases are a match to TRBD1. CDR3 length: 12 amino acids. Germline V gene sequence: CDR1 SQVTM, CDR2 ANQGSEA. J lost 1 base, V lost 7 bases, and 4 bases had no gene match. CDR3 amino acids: CSAGQASYEQYF. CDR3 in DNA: TGCAGCGCTGGACAGGCTTCCTACGAGCAGTACTTC.

The CDR3 DNA reads TGTGCCAGCAGCGGGAGACTAGCGGGAGACAATGAGCAGTTCTTC. Its translation is CASSGRLAGDNEQFF. This chain joins TRBV9 and TRBJ2-1; TRBD2 agrees at 12 bases. Germline V gene lookup returns CDR1 SGDLS and CDR2 YYNGEE. V lost 3 bases and J lost 5; bases outside the gene matches: 3. The CDR3 contains 15 residues.

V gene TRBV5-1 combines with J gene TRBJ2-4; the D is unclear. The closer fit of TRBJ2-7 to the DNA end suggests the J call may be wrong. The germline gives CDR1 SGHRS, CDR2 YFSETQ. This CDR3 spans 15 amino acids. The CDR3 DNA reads TGCGCCAGCAGCTTTAGCCCCTCATCATCTTACGAGCAGTACTTC. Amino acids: CASSFSPSSSYEQYF.

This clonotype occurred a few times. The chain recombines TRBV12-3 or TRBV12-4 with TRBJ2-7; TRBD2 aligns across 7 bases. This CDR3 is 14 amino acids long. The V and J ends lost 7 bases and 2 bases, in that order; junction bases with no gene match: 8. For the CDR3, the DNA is TGTGCCAGCACCCTCGGGGGGAGGGCCTACGAGCAGTACTTC. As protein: CASTLGGRAYEQYF.

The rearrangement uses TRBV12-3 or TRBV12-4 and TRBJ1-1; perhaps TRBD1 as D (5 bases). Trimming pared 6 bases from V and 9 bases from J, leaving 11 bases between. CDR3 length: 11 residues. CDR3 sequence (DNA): TGTGCCAGCAGGGCGGGGGAACAAGCTTTCTTT. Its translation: CASRAGEQAFF.

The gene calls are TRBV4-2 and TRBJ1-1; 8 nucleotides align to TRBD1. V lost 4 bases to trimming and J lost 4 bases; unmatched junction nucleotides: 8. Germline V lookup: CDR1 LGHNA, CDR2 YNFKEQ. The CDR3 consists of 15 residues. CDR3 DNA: TGTGCCAGCAGCCGAATACAGGGGGTGGGCACTGAAGCTTTCTTT. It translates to CASSRIQGVGTEAFF.

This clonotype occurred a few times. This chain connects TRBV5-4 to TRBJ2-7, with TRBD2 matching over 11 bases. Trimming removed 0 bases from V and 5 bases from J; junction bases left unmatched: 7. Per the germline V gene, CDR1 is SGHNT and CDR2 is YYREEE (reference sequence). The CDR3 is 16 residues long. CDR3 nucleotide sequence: TGTGCCAGCAGCTTGGTTAGCGGGAGGGCCAACCACGAGCAGTACTTC. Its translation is CASSLVSGRANHEQYF.

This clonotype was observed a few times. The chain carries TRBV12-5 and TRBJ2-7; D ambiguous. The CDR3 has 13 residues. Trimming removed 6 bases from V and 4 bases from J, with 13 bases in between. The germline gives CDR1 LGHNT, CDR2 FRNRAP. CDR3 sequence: CASGPGISYEQYF. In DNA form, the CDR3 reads TGTGCTAGTGGCCCGGGCATATCGTACGAGCAGTACTTC.

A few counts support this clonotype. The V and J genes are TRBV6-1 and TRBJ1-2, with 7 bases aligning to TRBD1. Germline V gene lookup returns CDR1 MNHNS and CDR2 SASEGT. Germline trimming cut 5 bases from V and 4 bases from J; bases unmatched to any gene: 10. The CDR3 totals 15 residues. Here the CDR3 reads CASSSTRDSPYGYTF. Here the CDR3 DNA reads TGTGCCAGCAGTTCTACCCGGGACAGCCCCTATGGCTACACCTTC.

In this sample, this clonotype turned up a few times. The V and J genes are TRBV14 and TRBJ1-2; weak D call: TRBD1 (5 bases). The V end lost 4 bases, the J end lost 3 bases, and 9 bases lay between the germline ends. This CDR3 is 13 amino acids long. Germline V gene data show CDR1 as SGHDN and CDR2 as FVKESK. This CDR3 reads CASSRTRHYGYTF. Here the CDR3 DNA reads TGTGCCAGCAGCCGGACAAGGCACTATGGCTACACCTTC.

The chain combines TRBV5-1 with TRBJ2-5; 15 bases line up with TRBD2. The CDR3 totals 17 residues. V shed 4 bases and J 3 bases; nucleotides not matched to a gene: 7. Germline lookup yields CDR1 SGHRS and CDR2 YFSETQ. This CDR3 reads CASSKGLAGGKEETQYF. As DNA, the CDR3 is TGCGCCAGCAGCAAGGGACTAGCGGGAGGCAAGGAAGAGACCCAGTACTTC. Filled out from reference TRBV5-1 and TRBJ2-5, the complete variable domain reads KAGVTQTPRYLIKTRGQQVTLSCSPISGHRSVSWYQQTPGQGLQFLFEYFSETQRNKGNFPGRFSGRQFSNSRSEMNVSTLELGDSALYLCASSKGLAGGKEETQYFGPGTRLLVL.